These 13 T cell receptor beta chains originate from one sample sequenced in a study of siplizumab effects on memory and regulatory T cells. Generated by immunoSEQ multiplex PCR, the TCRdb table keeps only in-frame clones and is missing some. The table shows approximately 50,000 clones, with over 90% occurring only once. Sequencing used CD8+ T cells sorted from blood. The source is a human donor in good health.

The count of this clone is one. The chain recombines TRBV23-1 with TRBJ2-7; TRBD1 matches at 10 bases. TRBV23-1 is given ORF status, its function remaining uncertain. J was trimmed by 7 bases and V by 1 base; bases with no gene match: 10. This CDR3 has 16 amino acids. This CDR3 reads CASSQLIGDRGCEQYF. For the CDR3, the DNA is TGCGCCAGCAGTCAATTAATAGGGGACAGGGGTTGTGAGCAGTACTTC.

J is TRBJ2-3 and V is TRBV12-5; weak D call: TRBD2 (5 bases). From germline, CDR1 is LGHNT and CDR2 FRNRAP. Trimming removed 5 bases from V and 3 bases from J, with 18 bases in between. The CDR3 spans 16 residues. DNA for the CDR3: TGTGCTAGTGGTCCCGCCGCAGCGGCAGGTACAGATACGCAGTATTTT. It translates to CASGPAAAAGTDTQYF.

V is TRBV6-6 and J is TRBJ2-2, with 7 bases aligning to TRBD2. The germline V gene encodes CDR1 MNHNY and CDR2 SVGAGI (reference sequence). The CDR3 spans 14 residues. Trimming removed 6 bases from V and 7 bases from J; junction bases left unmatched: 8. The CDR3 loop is CASSPVGGVGELFF. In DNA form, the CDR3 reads TGTGCCAGCAGCCCCGTTGGGGGGGTCGGGGAGCTGTTTTTT.

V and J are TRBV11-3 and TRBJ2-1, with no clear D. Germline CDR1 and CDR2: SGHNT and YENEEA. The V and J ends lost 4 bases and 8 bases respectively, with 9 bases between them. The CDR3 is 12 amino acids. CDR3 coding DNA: TGTGCCAGCAGCTCCGTTTCTGATGAGCAGTTCTTC. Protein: CASSSVSDEQFF.

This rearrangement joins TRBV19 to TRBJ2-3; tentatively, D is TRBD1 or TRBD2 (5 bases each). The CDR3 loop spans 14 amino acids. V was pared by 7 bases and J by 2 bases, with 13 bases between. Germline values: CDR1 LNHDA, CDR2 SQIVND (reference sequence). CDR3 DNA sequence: TGTGCCAGTACCTGGGGACGAAACACAGATACGCAGTATTTT. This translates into CASTWGRNTDTQYF.

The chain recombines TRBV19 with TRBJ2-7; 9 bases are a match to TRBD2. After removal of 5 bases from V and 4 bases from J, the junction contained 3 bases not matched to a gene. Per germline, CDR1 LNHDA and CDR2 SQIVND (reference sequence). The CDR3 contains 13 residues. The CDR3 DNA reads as TGTGCCAGTAGTCTAGCGGGACGTTACGAGCAGTACTTC. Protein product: CASSLAGRYEQYF.

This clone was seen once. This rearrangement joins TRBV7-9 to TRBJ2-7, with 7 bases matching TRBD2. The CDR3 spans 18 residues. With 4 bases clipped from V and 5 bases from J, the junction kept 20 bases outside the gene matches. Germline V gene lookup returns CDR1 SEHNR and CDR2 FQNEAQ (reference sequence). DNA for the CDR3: TGTGCCAGCAGCTCCCCAAAAAGTGGGAGGGTACAATGGGACGAGCAGTACTTC. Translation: CASSSPKSGRVQWDEQYF.

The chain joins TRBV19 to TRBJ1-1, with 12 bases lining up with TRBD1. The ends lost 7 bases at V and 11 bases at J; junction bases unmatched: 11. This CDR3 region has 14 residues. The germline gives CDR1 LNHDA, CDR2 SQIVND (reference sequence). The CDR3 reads CASKGQGAYGRAFF. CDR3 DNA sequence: TGTGCCAGTAAGGGACAGGGGGCCTACGGAAGGGCTTTCTTT.

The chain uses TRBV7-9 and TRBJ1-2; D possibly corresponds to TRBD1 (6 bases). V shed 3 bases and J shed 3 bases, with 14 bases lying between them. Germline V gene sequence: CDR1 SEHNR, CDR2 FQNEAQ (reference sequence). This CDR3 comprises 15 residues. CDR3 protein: CASSLDGQSHYGYTF. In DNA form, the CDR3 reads TGTGCCAGCAGCTTGGATGGACAGTCCCACTATGGCTACACCTTC. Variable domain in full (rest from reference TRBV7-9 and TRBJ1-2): DTGVSQNPRHKITKRGQNVTFRCDPISEHNRLYWYRQTLGQGPEFLTYFQNEAQLEKSRLLSDRFSAERPKGSFSTLEIQRTEQGDSAMYLCASSLDGQSHYGYTFGSGTRLTVV.

The CDR3 loop reads CASSLDVATGANYGYTF. The CDR3 DNA reads TGTGCCAGCAGCTTAGACGTCGCGACAGGGGCTAACTATGGCTACACCTTC. This sequence joins TRBV7-9 and TRBJ1-2; 8 bases map to TRBD1. V lost 1 base, J lost 0 bases, and 7 bases stayed unmatched. The CDR3 is made up of 17 amino acids. Germline V lookup: CDR1 SEHNR, CDR2 FQNEAQ (reference sequence).

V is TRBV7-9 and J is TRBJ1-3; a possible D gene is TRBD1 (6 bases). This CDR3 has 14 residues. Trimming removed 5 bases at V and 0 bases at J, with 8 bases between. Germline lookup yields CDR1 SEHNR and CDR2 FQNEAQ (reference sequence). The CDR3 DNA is TGTGCCAGCAGCGGACAGAGCTCTGGAAACACCATATATTTT. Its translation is CASSGQSSGNTIYF.

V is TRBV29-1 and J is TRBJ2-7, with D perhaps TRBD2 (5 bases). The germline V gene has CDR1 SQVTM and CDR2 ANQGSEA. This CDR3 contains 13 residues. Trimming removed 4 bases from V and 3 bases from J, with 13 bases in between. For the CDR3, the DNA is TGCAGCGTTGTCGCCGCTGAGGGCTACGAGCAGTACTTC. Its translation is CSVVAAEGYEQYF.

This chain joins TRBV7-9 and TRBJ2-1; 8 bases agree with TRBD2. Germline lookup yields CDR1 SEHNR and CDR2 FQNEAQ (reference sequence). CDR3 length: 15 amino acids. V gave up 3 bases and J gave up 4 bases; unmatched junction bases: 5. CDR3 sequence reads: CASSFLTSGYNEQFF. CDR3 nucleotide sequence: TGTGCCAGCAGCTTTTTAACTAGCGGTTACAATGAGCAGTTCTTC.